This TCR beta chain was identified in a study of blood T cell repertoires in COVID-19. The study drew participants aged about 18 to 95 years from about two dozen US areas. Clinical history reported by participants formed the basis on which cohorts were assigned. This CDR3 contains 15 residues. Germline V CDR1 and CDR2: SGDLS, YYNGEE. The V end lost 4 bases, the J end lost 3 bases, and 13 bases lay between the germline ends. TCRdb keeps only in-frame clones here, not all; method: immunoSEQ multiplex PCR. Altogether fewer than 300,000 clones are present, approximately 85% being singletons, with the ten largest covering roughly 4%.

The sequence derives from a woman under 40 who had recovered from COVID-19. V is TRBV9 and J is TRBJ2-2; D might be TRBD2 (6 bases). Sequences were obtained from PBMCs or T cells enriched from blood (not recorded which). CDR3 in amino acids: CASSSGWVDTGELFF. The CDR3, as DNA: TGTGCCAGCAGCAGCGGGTGGGTAGACACCGGGGAGCTGTTTTTT.